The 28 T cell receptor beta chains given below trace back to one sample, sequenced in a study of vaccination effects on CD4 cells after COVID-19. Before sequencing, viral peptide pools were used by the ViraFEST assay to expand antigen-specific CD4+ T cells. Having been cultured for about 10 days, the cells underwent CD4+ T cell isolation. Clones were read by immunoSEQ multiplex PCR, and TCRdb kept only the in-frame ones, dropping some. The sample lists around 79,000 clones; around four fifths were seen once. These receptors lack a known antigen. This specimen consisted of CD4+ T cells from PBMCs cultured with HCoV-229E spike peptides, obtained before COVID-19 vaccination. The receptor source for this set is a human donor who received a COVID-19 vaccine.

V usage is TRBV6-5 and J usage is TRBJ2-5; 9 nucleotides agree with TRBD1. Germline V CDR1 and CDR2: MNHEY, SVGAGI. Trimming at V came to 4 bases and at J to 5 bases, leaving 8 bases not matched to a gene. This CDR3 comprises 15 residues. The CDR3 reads CASSSTGTGWETQYF. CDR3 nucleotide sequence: TGTGCCAGCAGTTCTACCGGGACAGGGTGGGAGACCCAGTACTTC.

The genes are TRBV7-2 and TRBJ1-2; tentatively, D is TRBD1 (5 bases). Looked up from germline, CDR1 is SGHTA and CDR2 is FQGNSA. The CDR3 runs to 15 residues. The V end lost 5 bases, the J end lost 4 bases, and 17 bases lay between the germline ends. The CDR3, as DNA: TGTGCCAGCAGCCACCGGGGAGGGGAGGGCTATGGCTACACCTTC. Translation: CASSHRGGEGYGYTF.

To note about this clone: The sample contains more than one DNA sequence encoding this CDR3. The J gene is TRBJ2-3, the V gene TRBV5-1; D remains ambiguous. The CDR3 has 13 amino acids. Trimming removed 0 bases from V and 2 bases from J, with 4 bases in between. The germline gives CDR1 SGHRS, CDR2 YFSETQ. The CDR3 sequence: CASSLGITDTQYF. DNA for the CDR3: TGCGCCAGCAGCTTGGGCATCACAGATACGCAGTATTTT.

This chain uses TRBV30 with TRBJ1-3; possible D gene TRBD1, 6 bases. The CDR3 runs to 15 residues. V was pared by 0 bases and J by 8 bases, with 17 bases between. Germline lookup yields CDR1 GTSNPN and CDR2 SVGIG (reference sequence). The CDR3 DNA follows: TGTGCCTGGAGTGTAATCGCAGGGGAGGGGGACACCATATATTTT. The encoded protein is CAWSVIAGEGDTIYF. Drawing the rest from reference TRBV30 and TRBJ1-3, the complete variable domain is SQTIHQWPATLVQPVGSPLSLECTVEGTSNPNLYWYRQAAGRGLQLLFYSVGIGQISSEVPQNLSASRPQDRQFILSSKKLLLSDSGFYLCAWSVIAGEGDTIYFGEGSWLTVV.

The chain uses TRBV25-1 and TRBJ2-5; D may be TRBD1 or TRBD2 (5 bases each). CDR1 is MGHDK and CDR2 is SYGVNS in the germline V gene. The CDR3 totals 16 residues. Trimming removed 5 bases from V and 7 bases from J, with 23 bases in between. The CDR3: CASSSYPRGDVGTQYF. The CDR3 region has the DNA TGTGCCAGCAGTTCCTACCCCCGGGGCGACGTAGGGACCCAGTACTTC.

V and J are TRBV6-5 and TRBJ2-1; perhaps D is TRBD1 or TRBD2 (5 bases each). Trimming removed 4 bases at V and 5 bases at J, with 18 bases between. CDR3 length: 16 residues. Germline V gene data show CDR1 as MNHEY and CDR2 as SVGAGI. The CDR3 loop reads CASSSRSRGNDNEQFF. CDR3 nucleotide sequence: TGTGCCAGCAGTTCCCGGTCGAGGGGAAACGACAATGAGCAGTTCTTC.

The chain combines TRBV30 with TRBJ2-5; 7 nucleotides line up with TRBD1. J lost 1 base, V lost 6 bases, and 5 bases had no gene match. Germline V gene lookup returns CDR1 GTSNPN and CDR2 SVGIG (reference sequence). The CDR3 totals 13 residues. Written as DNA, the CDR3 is TGTGCCTGTACACAGGGGATCCAAGAGACCCAGTACTTC. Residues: CACTQGIQETQYF.

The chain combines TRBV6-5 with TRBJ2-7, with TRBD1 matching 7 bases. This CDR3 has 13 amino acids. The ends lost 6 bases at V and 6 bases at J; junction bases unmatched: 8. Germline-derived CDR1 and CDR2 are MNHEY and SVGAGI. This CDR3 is CASSRQGLGEQYV. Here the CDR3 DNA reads TGTGCCAGCAGCCGACAGGGTTTAGGCGAGCAGTACGTC.

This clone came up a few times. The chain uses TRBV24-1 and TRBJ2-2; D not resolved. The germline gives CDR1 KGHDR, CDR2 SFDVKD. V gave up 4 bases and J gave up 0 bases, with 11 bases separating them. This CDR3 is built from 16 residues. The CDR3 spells CATSEVHSANTGELFF. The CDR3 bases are TGTGCCACCAGTGAAGTCCACAGCGCGAACACCGGGGAGCTGTTTTTT.

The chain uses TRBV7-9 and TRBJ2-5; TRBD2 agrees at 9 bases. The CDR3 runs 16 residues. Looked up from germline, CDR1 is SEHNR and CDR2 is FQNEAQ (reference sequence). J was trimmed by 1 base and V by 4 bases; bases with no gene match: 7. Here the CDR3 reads CASSSRLAVTQETQYF. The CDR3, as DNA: TGTGCCAGCAGCTCAAGACTAGCGGTTACCCAAGAGACCCAGTACTTC.

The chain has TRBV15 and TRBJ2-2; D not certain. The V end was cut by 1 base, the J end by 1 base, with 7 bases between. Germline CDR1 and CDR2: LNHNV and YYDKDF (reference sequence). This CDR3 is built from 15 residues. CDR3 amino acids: CATSRVQMNTGELFF. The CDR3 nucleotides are TGTGCCACCAGCAGAGTCCAGATGAACACCGGGGAGCTGTTTTTT. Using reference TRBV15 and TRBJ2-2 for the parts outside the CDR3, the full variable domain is DAMVIQNPRYQVTQFGKPVTLSCSQTLNHNVMYWYQQKSSQAPKLLFHYYDKDFNNEADTPDNFQSRRPNTSFCFLDIRSPGLGDTAMYLCATSRVQMNTGELFFGEGSRLTVL.

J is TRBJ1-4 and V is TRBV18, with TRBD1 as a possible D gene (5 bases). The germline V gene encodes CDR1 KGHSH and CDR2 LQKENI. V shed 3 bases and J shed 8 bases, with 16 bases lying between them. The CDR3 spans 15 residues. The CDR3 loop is CASSPRQRDGEKLFF. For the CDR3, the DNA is TGTGCCAGCTCACCCCGACAGCGGGATGGAGAAAAACTGTTTTTT.

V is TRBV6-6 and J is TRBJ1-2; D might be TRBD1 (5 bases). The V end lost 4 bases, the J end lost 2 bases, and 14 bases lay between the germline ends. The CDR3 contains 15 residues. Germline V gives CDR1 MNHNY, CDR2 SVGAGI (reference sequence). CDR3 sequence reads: CASSSPGRINYGYTF. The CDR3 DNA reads TGTGCCAGCAGTTCTCCGGGACGCATCAACTATGGCTACACCTTC.

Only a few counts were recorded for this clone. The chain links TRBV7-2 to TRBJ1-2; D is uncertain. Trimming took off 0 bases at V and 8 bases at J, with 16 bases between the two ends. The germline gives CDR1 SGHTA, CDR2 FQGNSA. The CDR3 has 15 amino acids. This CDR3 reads CASSLAASGLGGYTF. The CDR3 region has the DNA TGTGCCAGCAGCTTAGCCGCTAGTGGATTGGGGGGCTACACCTTC.

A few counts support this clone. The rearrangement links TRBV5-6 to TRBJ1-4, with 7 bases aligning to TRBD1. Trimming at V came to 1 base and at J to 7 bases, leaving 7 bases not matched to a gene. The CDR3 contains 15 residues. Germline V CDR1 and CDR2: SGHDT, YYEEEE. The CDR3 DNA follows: TGTGCCAGCAGCTTGTATGGACAGGCGACTGAAAAACTGTTTTTT. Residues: CASSLYGQATEKLFF.

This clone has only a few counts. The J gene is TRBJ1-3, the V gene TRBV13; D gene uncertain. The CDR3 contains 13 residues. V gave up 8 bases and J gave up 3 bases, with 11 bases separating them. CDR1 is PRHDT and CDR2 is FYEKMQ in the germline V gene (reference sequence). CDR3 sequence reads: CASGRTVGNTIYF. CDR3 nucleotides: TGTGCCAGCGGAAGAACAGTTGGAAACACCATATATTTT.

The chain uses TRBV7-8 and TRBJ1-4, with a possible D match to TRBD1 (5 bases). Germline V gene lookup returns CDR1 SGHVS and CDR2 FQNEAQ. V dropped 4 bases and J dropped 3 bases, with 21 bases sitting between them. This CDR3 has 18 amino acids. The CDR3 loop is CASSSAGGAGGSNEKLFF. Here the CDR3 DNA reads TGTGCCAGCAGCTCCGCAGGCGGAGCGGGGGGGTCTAATGAAAAACTGTTTTTT.

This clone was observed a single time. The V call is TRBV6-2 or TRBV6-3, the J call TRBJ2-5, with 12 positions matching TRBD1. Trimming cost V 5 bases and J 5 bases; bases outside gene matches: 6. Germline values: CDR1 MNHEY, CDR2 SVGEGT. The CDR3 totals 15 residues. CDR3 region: CASSRGDRGRETQYF. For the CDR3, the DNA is TGTGCCAGCAGTAGGGGGGACAGGGGGCGGGAGACCCAGTACTTC.

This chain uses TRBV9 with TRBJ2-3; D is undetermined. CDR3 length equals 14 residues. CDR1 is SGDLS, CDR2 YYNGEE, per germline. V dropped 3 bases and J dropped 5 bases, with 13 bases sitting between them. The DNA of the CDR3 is TGTGCCAGCAGCGCCCCCCCCTCCAGAGATACGCAGTATTTT. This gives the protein CASSAPPSRDTQYF.

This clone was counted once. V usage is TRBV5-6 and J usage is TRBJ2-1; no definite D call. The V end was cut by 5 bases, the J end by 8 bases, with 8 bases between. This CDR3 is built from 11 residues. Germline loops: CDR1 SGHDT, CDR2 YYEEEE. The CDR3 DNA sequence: TGTGCCAGCAGATCTCACTATGAGCAGTTCTTC. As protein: CASRSHYEQFF.

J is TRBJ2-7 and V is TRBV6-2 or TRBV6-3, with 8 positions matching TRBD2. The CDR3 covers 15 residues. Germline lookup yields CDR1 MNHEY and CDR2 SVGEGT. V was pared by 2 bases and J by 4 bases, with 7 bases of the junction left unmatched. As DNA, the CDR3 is TGTGCCAGCAGTTACGGCGGGGGGCTACCTTACGAGCAGTACGTC. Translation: CASSYGGGLPYEQYV.

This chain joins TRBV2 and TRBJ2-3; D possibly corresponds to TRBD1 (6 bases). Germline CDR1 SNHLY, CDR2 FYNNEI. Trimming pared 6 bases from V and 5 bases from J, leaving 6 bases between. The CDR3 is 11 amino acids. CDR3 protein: CASRQGDTQYF. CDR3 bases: TGTGCCAGCAGACAGGGAGATACGCAGTATTTT.

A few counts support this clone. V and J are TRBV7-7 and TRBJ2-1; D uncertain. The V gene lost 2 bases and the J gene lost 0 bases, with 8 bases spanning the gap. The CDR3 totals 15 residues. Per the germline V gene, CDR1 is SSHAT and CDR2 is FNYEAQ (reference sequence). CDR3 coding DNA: TGTGCCAGCAGCTTATCCTTGAGCTCCTACAATGAGCAGTTCTTC. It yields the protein CASSLSLSSYNEQFF.

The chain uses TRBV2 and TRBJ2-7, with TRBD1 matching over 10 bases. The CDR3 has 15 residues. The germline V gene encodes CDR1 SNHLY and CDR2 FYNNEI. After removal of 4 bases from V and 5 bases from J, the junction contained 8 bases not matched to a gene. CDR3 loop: CASSVLRDRGHEQYV. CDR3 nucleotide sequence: TGTGCCAGCAGTGTTCTCCGGGACAGGGGCCACGAGCAGTACGTC.

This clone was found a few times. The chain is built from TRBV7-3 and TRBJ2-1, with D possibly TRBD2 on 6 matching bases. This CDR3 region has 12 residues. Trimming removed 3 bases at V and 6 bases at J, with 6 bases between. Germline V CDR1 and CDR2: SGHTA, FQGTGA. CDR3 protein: CASSFSGNEQFF. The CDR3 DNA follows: TGTGCCAGCAGCTTTAGCGGCAATGAGCAGTTCTTC.

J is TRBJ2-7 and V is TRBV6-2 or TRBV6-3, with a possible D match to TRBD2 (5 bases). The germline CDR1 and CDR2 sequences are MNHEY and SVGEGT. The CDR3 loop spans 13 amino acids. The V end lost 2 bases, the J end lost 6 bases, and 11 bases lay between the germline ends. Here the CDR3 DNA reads TGTGCCAGCAGTTACCTCCCGGGGAGCGAGCAGTACGTC. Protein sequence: CASSYLPGSEQYV.

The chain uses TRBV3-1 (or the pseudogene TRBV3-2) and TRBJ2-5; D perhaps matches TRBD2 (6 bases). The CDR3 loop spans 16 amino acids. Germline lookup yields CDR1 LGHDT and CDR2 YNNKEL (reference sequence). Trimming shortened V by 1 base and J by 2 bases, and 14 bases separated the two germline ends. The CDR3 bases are TGTGCCAGCAGCCAAGTACGGCGCGGGGAACAAGAGACCCAGTACTTC. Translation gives CASSQVRRGEQETQYF.

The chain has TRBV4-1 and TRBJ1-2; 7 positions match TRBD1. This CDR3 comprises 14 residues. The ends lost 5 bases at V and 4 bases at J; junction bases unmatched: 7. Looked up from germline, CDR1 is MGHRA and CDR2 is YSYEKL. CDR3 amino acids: CASSSTGESYGYTF. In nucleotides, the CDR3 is TGCGCCAGCAGCTCTACAGGGGAGAGCTATGGCTACACCTTC.